This TCR beta chain was documented in a study of blood T cell repertoires in COVID-19. Whole-study context: PBMCs, B-cell-depleted T cells, or T cells provided the cDNA or gDNA that made up the material.

Libraries were prepared by immunoSEQ multiplex PCR; TCRdb keeps only in-frame clonotypes and omits some of them. The sample lists 220,000 or so clones, approximately 80% occurring once. The germline gives CDR1 SGHRS, CDR2 YFSETQ. The ends lost 0 bases at V and 7 bases at J; junction bases unmatched: 9. The CDR3 covers 16 residues. Sequencing input: peripheral blood. This TCR was recovered from an elderly woman with acute or convalescent COVID-19. This sequence joins TRBV5-1 and TRBJ2-7; 11 bases match TRBD2. CDR3 in DNA: TGCGCCAGCAGCTTGGAGGTAGCGGGAGGGCCGGGGGAGCAGTACTTC. Translation gives CASSLEVAGGPGEQYF.